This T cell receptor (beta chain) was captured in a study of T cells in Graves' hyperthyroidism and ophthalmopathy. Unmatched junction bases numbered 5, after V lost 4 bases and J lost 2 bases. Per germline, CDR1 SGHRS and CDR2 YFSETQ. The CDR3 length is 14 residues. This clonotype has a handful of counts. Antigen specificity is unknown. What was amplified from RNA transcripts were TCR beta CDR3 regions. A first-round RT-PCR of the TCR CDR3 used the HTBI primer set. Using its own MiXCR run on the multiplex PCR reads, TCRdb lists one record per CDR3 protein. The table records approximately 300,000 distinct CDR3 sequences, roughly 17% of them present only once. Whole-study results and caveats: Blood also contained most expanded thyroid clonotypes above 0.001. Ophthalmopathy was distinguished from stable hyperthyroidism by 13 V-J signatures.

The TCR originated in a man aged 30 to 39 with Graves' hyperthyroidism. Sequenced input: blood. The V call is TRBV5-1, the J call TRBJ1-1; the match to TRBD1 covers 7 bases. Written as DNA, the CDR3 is TGCGCCAGCAGCGCGACAGGGTTAAACACTGAAGCTTTCTTT. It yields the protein CASSATGLNTEAFF.